A single sample is the source of the 9 T cell receptor beta chains below, sequenced in a study of T cell repertoires in cytomegalovirus infection. Each CDR3 protein gets one entry after TCRdb re-called the reads with MiXCR. Of roughly 920,000 distinct CDR3 sequences in the sample, approximately 31% are singletons; the top ten hold 13%. These receptors are not linked to any known antigen. The starting material was cultured CD8+ T cells from PBMCs, obtained from culture after CMV antigen stimulation. These receptors all come from a human donor in good health (CMV status not recorded). Some clones in this sample may be carry-over from other donors' samples.

This clonotype was detected many times. The J gene is TRBJ1-1, the V gene TRBV5-6; D uncertain. The CDR3 has 15 residues. Germline values: CDR1 SGHDT, CDR2 YYEEEE. The V gene lost 3 bases and the J gene lost 0 bases, with 12 bases spanning the gap. CDR3 protein: CASSYLGRLNTEAFF. CDR3 coding DNA: TGTGCCAGCAGCTACCTCGGGCGGTTGAACACTGAAGCTTTCTTT.

The chain couples TRBV19 to TRBJ1-3, with 7 positions matching TRBD1. CDR1 and CDR2 (germline): LNHDA, SQIVND (reference sequence). The CDR3 contains 18 residues. The junction had 8 bases not matched to a gene; V was cut back by 0 bases and J by 0 bases. This chain's CDR3 is CASSIDPPDRTSGNTIYF. DNA of the CDR3: TGTGCCAGTAGTATAGACCCCCCGGACAGGACCTCTGGAAACACCATATATTTT. The variable domain in full, completed from reference TRBV19 and TRBJ1-3, reads DGGITQSPKYLFRKEGQNVTLSCEQNLNHDAMYWYRQDPGQGLRLIYYSQIVNDFQKGDIAEGYSVSREKKESFPLTVTSAQKNPTAFYLCASSIDPPDRTSGNTIYFGEGSWLTVV.

This clonotype came up once. The genes are TRBV19 and TRBJ2-1; either TRBD1 or TRBD2 may fit D (5 bases each). Germline V CDR1 and CDR2: LNHDA, SQIVND (reference sequence). V gave up 5 bases and J gave up 12 bases, with 17 bases separating them. The CDR3 loop spans 13 amino acids. CDR3 bases: TGTGCCAGTAGTTCTTCACCGGGACCGATGCAGTTCTTC. Translating gives CASSSSPGPMQFF.

The genes are TRBV9 and TRBJ2-1; D is ambiguous. The CDR3 runs to 16 residues. V was shortened by 0 bases and J by 2 bases, with 12 bases between the two germline ends. CDR1 and CDR2 from the germline V gene are SGDLS and YYNGEE. CDR3 amino acids: CASSVEVALTYNEQFF. For the CDR3, the DNA is TGTGCCAGCAGCGTAGAGGTGGCCCTAACCTACAATGAGCAGTTCTTC.

This chain connects TRBV28 to TRBJ2-7; D is unresolved. Germline assignment: CDR1 MDHEN and CDR2 SYDVKM. V was trimmed by 8 bases and J by 7 bases, leaving 18 bases between them. This CDR3 contains 13 residues. In nucleotides, the CDR3 is TGTGCCAGCGCGAGTACCCTTTTGGATGAGCAGTACGTC. It translates to CASASTLLDEQYV.

This clonotype was picked up a small number of times. The J gene is TRBJ1-2, the V gene TRBV6-2 or TRBV6-3; 7 bases are shared with TRBD1. The germline gives CDR1 MNHEY, CDR2 SVGEGT. This CDR3 spans 16 amino acids. The J segment lost 7 bases and the V segment lost 4 bases, leaving 15 bases of the junction unmatched. Here the CDR3 DNA reads TGTGCCAGCAGTTCGACCGGGACAGCCACCCACGGTGGCTACACCTTC. This translates into CASSSTGTATHGGYTF.

The chain carries TRBV19 and TRBJ1-4, with D unclear. The V and J ends lost 1 base and 5 bases respectively, with 14 bases between them. Germline CDR1 LNHDA, CDR2 SQIVND (reference sequence). CDR3 length equals 16 residues. The CDR3: CASSIARTGGNEKLFF. CDR3 DNA sequence: TGTGCCAGTAGTATAGCCCGGACCGGCGGAAATGAAAAACTGTTTTTT.

The chain couples TRBV15 to TRBJ2-2, with D perhaps being TRBD1 or TRBD2 (5 bases each). The CDR3 is made up of 13 amino acids. Germline V gives CDR1 LNHNV, CDR2 YYDKDF (reference sequence). The germline V and J ends were trimmed by 6 bases and 1 base, with 6 bases remaining between them. The DNA of the CDR3 is TGTGCCACCAGTGGGGGGAACACCGGGGAGCTGTTTTTT. It is translated as CATSGGNTGELFF.

The genes are TRBV7-6 and TRBJ1-5; 7 bases align to TRBD1. Germline V gene lookup returns CDR1 SGHVS and CDR2 FNYEAQ. The CDR3 consists of 14 residues. J was trimmed by 5 bases and V by 4 bases; bases with no gene match: 5. As DNA, the CDR3 is TGTGCCAGCAGCTCAGGACAGGTGGATCAGCCCCAGCATTTT. Translating gives CASSSGQVDQPQHF. The variable domain in full, completed from reference TRBV7-6 and TRBJ1-5, reads GAGVSQSPRYKVTKRGQDVALRCDPISGHVSLYWYRQALGQGPEFLTYFNYEAQQDKSGLPNDRFSAERPEGSISTLTIQRTEQRDSAMYRCASSSGQVDQPQHFGDGTRLSIL.